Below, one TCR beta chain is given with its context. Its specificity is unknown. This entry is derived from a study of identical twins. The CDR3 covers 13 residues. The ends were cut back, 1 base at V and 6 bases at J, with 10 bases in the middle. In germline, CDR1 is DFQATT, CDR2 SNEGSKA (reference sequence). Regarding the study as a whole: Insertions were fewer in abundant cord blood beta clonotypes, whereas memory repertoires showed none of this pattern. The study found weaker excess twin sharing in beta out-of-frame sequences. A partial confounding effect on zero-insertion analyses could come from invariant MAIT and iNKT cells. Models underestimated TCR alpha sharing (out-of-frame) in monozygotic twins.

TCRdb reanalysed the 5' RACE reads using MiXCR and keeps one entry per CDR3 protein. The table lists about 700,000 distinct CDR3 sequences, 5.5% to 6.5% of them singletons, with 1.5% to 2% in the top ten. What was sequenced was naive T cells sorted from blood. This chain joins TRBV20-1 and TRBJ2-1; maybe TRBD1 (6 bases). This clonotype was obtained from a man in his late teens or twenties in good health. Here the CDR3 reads CSARGPGANEQFF. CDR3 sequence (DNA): TGCAGTGCTAGAGGCCCAGGGGCCAATGAGCAGTTCTTC.